One sample yielded the 17 T cell receptor beta chains listed below, sequenced in a study of blood T cells in healthy people across ages. Primers used in a second PCR of roughly 6 to 11 cycles were a sample-barcoded 5' primer and a J-beta primer mix. From the 5' RACE reads, TCRdb called clonotypes with MiXCR, one entry per CDR3 protein. This sample has around 1,000,000 distinct CDR3 sequences, with under 30% found just once. The sample also formed part of further work on T cells of mothers and their children.

What was sequenced was blood. The receptors were gathered from a girl aged 2 to 9 in good health.

The genes are TRBV7-9 and TRBJ2-5; D might be TRBD1 (5 bases). Germline V gives CDR1 SEHNR, CDR2 FQNEAQ (reference sequence). The V end was cut by 0 bases, the J end by 5 bases, with 10 bases between. The CDR3 has 14 residues. CDR3: CASSLARSGETQYF. In DNA, the CDR3 is TGTGCCAGCAGCTTAGCGCGTTCAGGGGAGACCCAGTACTTC.

This chain joins TRBV28 and TRBJ1-5; the D is unclear. The CDR3 is made up of 15 amino acids. Germline-derived CDR1 and CDR2 are MDHEN and SYDVKM. V dropped 3 bases and J dropped 7 bases, with 16 bases sitting between them. In nucleotides, the CDR3 is TGTGCCAGCAGTTTGCCTCATGGAGCCGGCCAGCCCCAGCATTTT. Its translation is CASSLPHGAGQPQHF.

The chain uses TRBV7-8 and TRBJ2-7; D is possibly TRBD2 (5 bases). V was clipped by 1 base and J by 6 bases, with 25 bases between them. This CDR3 region has 18 residues. CDR1 is SGHVS, CDR2 FQNEAQ, per germline. In nucleotides, the CDR3 is TGTGCCAGCAGCTTAGTTAGGTGGGTGTCGGAGGTTACGGTCGAGCAGTACTTC. It specifies CASSLVRWVSEVTVEQYF.

The gene calls are TRBV3-1 and TRBJ2-2; 8 positions agree with TRBD1. The CDR3 has 20 amino acids. V gave up 4 bases and J gave up 0 bases; unmatched junction bases: 16. Germline CDR1 and CDR2: LGHDT and YNNKEL (reference sequence). This CDR3 is CASSLKLPGGASPNTGELFF. In nucleotides, the CDR3 is TGTGCCAGCAGCCTCAAGTTGCCAGGGGGCGCCTCACCGAACACCGGGGAGCTGTTTTTT.

This clonotype was seen a few times. The rearrangement uses TRBV7-9 and TRBJ2-7, with 9 bases aligning to TRBD1. The V and J ends lost 1 base and 4 bases, in that order; junction bases with no gene match: 8. Germline V CDR1 and CDR2: SEHNR, FQNEAQ (reference sequence). This CDR3 comprises 16 residues. The DNA for the CDR3 is TGTGCCAGCAGCTTAGATACGGGACAGGGCATTTACGAGCAGTACTTC. The encoded protein is CASSLDTGQGIYEQYF.

This clonotype was seen only a few times. This sequence joins TRBV12-3 or TRBV12-4 and TRBJ2-7; D is ambiguous. The germline V and J ends were trimmed by 1 base and 6 bases, with 13 bases remaining between them. The CDR3 runs 14 residues. CDR3 in amino acids: CASSLGLRYSEQYF. Written as DNA, the CDR3 is TGTGCCAGCAGTTTAGGACTGAGGTATTCCGAGCAGTACTTC.

The gene calls are TRBV18 and TRBJ2-6; weak D call: TRBD1 (5 bases). The CDR3 sequence is 17 residues long. Germline values: CDR1 KGHSH, CDR2 LQKENI. The germline V and J ends were trimmed by 2 bases and 0 bases, with 11 bases remaining between them. The CDR3 bases are TGTGCCAGCTCACCAGGAAGGGGCCGCTCTGGGGCCAACGTCCTGACTTTC. Translation: CASSPGRGRSGANVLTF.

This clonotype turned up a few times. V gene TRBV6-1 combines with J gene TRBJ2-1; 7 bases map to TRBD1. CDR1 and CDR2 (germline): MNHNS, SASEGT. Germline trimming cut 6 bases from V and 2 bases from J; bases unmatched to any gene: 7. The CDR3 is made up of 15 amino acids. The CDR3 protein is CASSQEGQAYNEQFF. Written as DNA, the CDR3 is TGTGCCAGCAGCCAAGAAGGACAGGCCTACAATGAGCAGTTCTTC.

This chain connects TRBV11-2 to TRBJ1-1, with no clear D. Per germline, CDR1 SGHAT and CDR2 FQNNGV. The CDR3 covers 16 residues. Trimming cost V 3 bases and J 3 bases, with 17 bases left between them. CDR3: CASSFSPTAADTEAFF. CDR3 DNA: TGTGCCAGCAGCTTTTCCCCAACCGCGGCAGACACTGAAGCTTTCTTT.

The genes are TRBV7-9 and TRBJ2-6; D tentatively fits TRBD1 or TRBD2 (5 bases each). The V end was cut by 5 bases, the J end by 2 bases, with 10 bases between. CDR1 and CDR2 (germline): SEHNR, FQNEAQ (reference sequence). This CDR3 spans 15 amino acids. Written as DNA, the CDR3 is TGTGCCAGCAGCACACGAGGGGCTGGGGCCAACGTCCTGACTTTC. Its protein product is CASSTRGAGANVLTF.

This clonotype was found a few times. The chain carries TRBV5-1 and TRBJ2-7; D not resolved. The J call is in doubt because the DNA end fits TRBJ2-1 better. There are 13 residues in the CDR3. Germline-derived CDR1 and CDR2 are SGHRS and YFSETQ. The CDR3 bases are TGCGCCAGCAGCTTGGCCGGGCGGTCCGAGCAGTTCTTC. This encodes CASSLAGRSEQFF.

Regarding this clonotype: One junction end does not reproduce the germline sequence, and a read error may be involved. The gene calls are TRBV12-5 and TRBJ2-1, with 11 bases identical to TRBD2. The CDR3 has 19 residues. Germline loops: CDR1 LGHNT, CDR2 FRNRAP. The CDR3 here is CASGTLPGQILAGVVEQCF. In DNA, the CDR3 is TGTGCTAGTGGCACCCTCCCGGGACAGATACTAGCGGGAGTGGTCGAGCAGTGCTTC. Looking up the rest from reference TRBV12-5 and TRBJ2-1 gives the full variable domain: DARVTQTPRHKVTEMGQEVTMRCQPILGHNTVFWYRQTMMQGLELLAYFRNRAPLDDSGMPKDRFSAEMPDATLATLKIQPSEPRDSAVYFCASGTLPGQILAGVVEQCFGPGTRLTVL.

The chain links TRBV7-9 to TRBJ2-3; 9 bases agree with TRBD2. V gave up 4 bases and J gave up 5 bases; unmatched junction bases: 4. The CDR3 loop spans 14 amino acids. Per the germline V gene, CDR1 is SEHNR and CDR2 is FQNEAQ (reference sequence). The CDR3 DNA is TGTGCCAGCAGCTATAGCGGGGGTGAAGATACGCAGTATTTT. This codes for CASSYSGGEDTQYF. Based on the CDR3 plus reference TRBV7-9 and TRBJ2-3, the full variable domain is DTGVSQNPRHKITKRGQNVTFRCDPISEHNRLYWYRQTLGQGPEFLTYFQNEAQLEKSRLLSDRFSAERPKGSFSTLEIQRTEQGDSAMYLCASSYSGGEDTQYFGPGTRLTVL.

This clonotype has just a few counts. The chain joins TRBV4-1 to TRBJ2-1, with 7 bases lining up with TRBD1. Per the germline V gene, CDR1 is MGHRA and CDR2 is YSYEKL. Unmatched junction bases numbered 13, after V lost 3 bases and J lost 5 bases. The CDR3 extends over 17 amino acids. CDR3: CASSHRHPGTVNNEQFF. The CDR3 DNA is TGCGCCAGCAGCCACCGTCACCCCGGGACAGTGAACAATGAGCAGTTCTTC.

This clonotype was counted a few times. The gene calls are TRBV27 and TRBJ2-7; perhaps TRBD1 as D (6 bases). The CDR3 runs 13 residues. Trimming took off 5 bases at V and 4 bases at J, with 12 bases between the two ends. Germline V gene sequence: CDR1 MNHEY, CDR2 SMNVEV (reference sequence). Written as DNA, the CDR3 is TGTGCCAGCAGTGAGGGGGAACGGTACGAGCAGTACTTC. Translating it yields CASSEGERYEQYF.

The CDR3 bases are TGTGCCATCAGTGAGGGACTAGTGGGAGCGGAGACCCAGTACTTC. Translated: CAISEGLVGAETQYF. J is TRBJ2-5 and V is TRBV10-3; 7 nucleotides agree with TRBD2. CDR1 and CDR2 from the germline V gene are ENHRY and SYGVKD. With V trimmed by 2 bases and J by 5 bases, 8 bases remained unmatched. This CDR3 region has 15 residues.

In its sample, this clonotype was seen a few times. The chain links TRBV10-2 to TRBJ2-7, with 14 bases that match TRBD2. The ends lost 2 bases at V and 10 bases at J; junction bases unmatched: 4. Per germline, CDR1 WSHSY and CDR2 SAAADI. This CDR3 has 14 amino acids. CDR3 amino acids: CASSEGLAGGIQYF. The CDR3 DNA reads as TGCGCCAGCAGTGAGGGACTAGCGGGAGGAATACAGTACTTC.